This passage covers 6 T cell receptor beta chains from one sample sequenced in a study of type 1 and type 2 diabetes patients. Genomic DNA was the PCR template. Multiplex PCR with 30 forward and 13 reverse primers amplified the TCR beta CDR3. From the multiplex PCR reads, TCRdb called clonotypes with MiXCR, one entry per CDR3 protein. This table holds 250,000 to 300,000 distinct CDR3 sequences, roughly 48% found once. The sequenced sample was peripheral blood mononuclear cells (PBMCs). The receptors come from a man aged 18 to 29 with type 2 diabetes.

In its sample, this clonotype was seen many times. The chain links TRBV2 to TRBJ2-5, with TRBD2 as a possible D gene (5 bases). Germline V gene lookup returns CDR1 SNHLY and CDR2 FYNNEI. Trimming left V 4 bases short and J 2 bases short, with 11 bases between. CDR3 length: 14 residues. The CDR3 here is CASSVRADQETQYF. The CDR3 DNA reads TGTGCCAGCAGTGTCAGAGCGGATCAAGAGACCCAGTACTTC.

The CDR3 DNA is TGTGCCAGCAGTGAGACAGGGCGCGCATATGGCTACACCTTC. This codes for CASSETGRAYGYTF. The chain employs TRBV25-1 and TRBJ1-2; 7 bases fit TRBD1. The CDR3 is 14 amino acids. Looked up from germline, CDR1 is MGHDK and CDR2 is SYGVNS. Unmatched junction bases numbered 6, after V lost 3 bases and J lost 5 bases.

The chain carries TRBV20-1 and TRBJ2-7, with 7 bases lining up with TRBD2. V lost 5 bases, J lost 2 bases, and 15 bases stayed unmatched. The CDR3 covers 16 residues. Germline lookup yields CDR1 DFQATT and CDR2 SNEGSKA (reference sequence). In DNA form, the CDR3 reads TGCAGTGCTGGGAAACAACTAGCGTCGAGCCCCTACGAGCAGTACTTC. Its protein is CSAGKQLASSPYEQYF.

The chain couples TRBV7-2 to TRBJ2-2; 13 bases fit TRBD2. The germline CDR1 and CDR2 sequences are SGHTA and FQGNSA. The CDR3 runs to 17 residues. J lost 6 bases, V lost 7 bases, and 11 bases had no gene match. CDR3 sequence: CASTRRLAGGGSGELFF. The CDR3 DNA reads as TGTGCCAGCACTCGACGACTAGCGGGGGGAGGATCCGGGGAGCTGTTTTTT. Full variable domain (missing parts from reference TRBV7-2 and TRBJ2-2): GAGVSQSPSNKVTEKGKDVELRCDPISGHTALYWYRQSLGQGLEFLIYFQGNSAPDKSGLPSDRFSAERTGGSVSTLTIQRTQQEDSAVYLCASTRRLAGGGSGELFFGEGSRLTVL.

This clonotype has more than one count but fewer than ten. V and J are TRBV2 and TRBJ1-3; the D is unclear. The CDR3 loop spans 16 amino acids. The V gene lost 6 bases and the J gene lost 0 bases, with 15 bases spanning the gap. Per germline, CDR1 SNHLY and CDR2 FYNNEI. The DNA of the CDR3 is TGTGCCAGCAGCGCTACGGATGCGACCTCTGGAAACACCATATATTTT. Protein: CASSATDATSGNTIYF.

There are a few counts of this clonotype. J is TRBJ2-7 and V is TRBV15; no clear D gene. This CDR3 spans 17 amino acids. V was shortened by 0 bases and J by 7 bases, with 22 bases between the two germline ends. Germline V gene data show CDR1 as LNHNV and CDR2 as YYDKDF (reference sequence). This CDR3 is CATSREGSVNSYEEQYF. In nucleotides, the CDR3 is TGTGCCACCAGCAGAGAGGGTTCTGTAAATTCCTACGAGGAGCAGTACTTC. Drawing the rest from reference TRBV15 and TRBJ2-7, the complete variable domain is DAMVIQNPRYQVTQFGKPVTLSCSQTLNHNVMYWYQQKSSQAPKLLFHYYDKDFNNEADTPDNFQSRRPNTSFCFLDIRSPGLGDTAMYLCATSREGSVNSYEEQYFGPGTRLTVT.